This TCR beta chain is from a study of T-cell reconstitution after alpha-beta-depleted transplantation in children. Findings of the study overall: Some patients owed their high day-60 TCRbeta diversity to surviving recipient T cells and thymic progenitors. A year had passed since transplant, and T-cell counts and diversity by then came mostly from newly produced T cells.

This clonotype showed up just a few times. What it binds is unknown. CDR3 length: 14 residues. V was clipped by 1 base and J by 3 bases; unmatched bases: 3. Germline CDR1 is SGHRS and CDR2 is YFSETQ. A library of TCRbeta sequences, prepared with unique molecular identifiers, was generated. MiXCR, run by TCRdb on the PCR reads, gives a single entry per CDR3 protein. In the table there are fewer than 450,000 distinct CDR3 sequences, roughly 15% of which are singletons. Sequenced material: PBMCs, mostly from graft donor cells, taken 360 days after TCRalphabeta/CD19-depleted stem cell transplant. This chain connects TRBV5-1 to TRBJ2-7; 8 nucleotides line up with TRBD2. This sequence originates from a male patient between 2 and 9 years old who had a stem cell transplant for acute lymphoblastic leukemia, so the T cells may come from the graft donor. The CDR3 sequence: CASSLRAGGYEQYF. Written as DNA, the CDR3 is TGCGCCAGCAGCTTGAGGGCGGGAGGCTACGAGCAGTACTTC.